This TCR beta chain is from a study of T cell responses to AZD1222 COVID-19 vaccine. Study observations and caveats: Spike-specific TCR breadth rose after two AZD1222 doses, and depth rose as well.

This CDR3 region has 14 residues. Germline V gene lookup returns CDR1 SNHLY and CDR2 FYNNEI. V dropped 6 bases and J dropped 5 bases, with 16 bases sitting between them. Assay used: immunoSEQ multiplex PCR; TCRdb lists only in-frame clones, some missing. Among around 130,000 clones listed, approximately 83% were seen once. A remark on this clone: Antigen specificity is unknown.

The origin of this receptor is an adult in good health. The sequenced sample was peripheral blood, obtained on day 0 of AZD1222 vaccination. The chain joins TRBV2 to TRBJ1-1, with D uncertain. Here the CDR3 reads CASRQQPEWTEAFF. The DNA of the CDR3 is TGTGCCAGCAGGCAACAGCCAGAGTGGACTGAAGCTTTCTTT.